Following are 29 T cell receptor beta chains from one sample sequenced in a study of T cells in localized non-small cell lung cancer. The method was immunoSEQ multiplex PCR; TCRdb's version includes in-frame clones alone and lacks a portion of them. Of under 35,000 clones listed, approximately 80% were seen once; the top ten hold around 33%. The sequencing used peripheral blood, collected before any cancer treatment. The source is a male donor aged 60 or over with stage II squamous cell lung carcinoma.

The chain is built from TRBV7-9 and TRBJ1-1; a possible D gene is TRBD1 (5 bases). V was shortened by 10 bases and J by 1 base, with 10 bases between the two germline ends. This CDR3 region has 12 residues. Germline values: CDR1 SEHNR, CDR2 FQNEAQ (reference sequence). The CDR3 loop is CANGGPNTEAFF. Written as DNA, the CDR3 is TGTGCCAACGGGGGTCCGAACACTGAAGCTTTCTTT.

The chain recombines TRBV5-1 with TRBJ2-7; 8 bases agree with TRBD1. The V gene's germline CDR1 is SGHRS and CDR2 YFSETQ. V was clipped by 4 bases and J by 4 bases; unmatched bases: 7. The CDR3 has 14 residues. This chain's CDR3 is CASSGTGAQYEQYF. CDR3 coding DNA: TGCGCCAGCAGCGGGACAGGCGCACAATACGAGCAGTACTTC.

This chain joins TRBV7-9 and TRBJ2-5; D uncertain. V was pared by 5 bases and J by 3 bases, with 10 bases between. CDR1 and CDR2 (germline): SEHNR, FQNEAQ (reference sequence). The CDR3 runs to 13 residues. For the CDR3, the DNA is TGTGCCAGCAGCCCAAGTAACAAAGAGACCCAGTACTTC. Translated: CASSPSNKETQYF. The whole variable domain, filled in from reference TRBV7-9 and TRBJ2-5, reads DTGVSQNPRHKITKRGQNVTFRCDPISEHNRLYWYRQTLGQGPEFLTYFQNEAQLEKSRLLSDRFSAERPKGSFSTLEIQRTEQGDSAMYLCASSPSNKETQYFGPGTRLLVL.

The CDR3, as DNA: TGTGCCAGCAGCCAAATGAAAGGGGGGGATGAGCAGTTCTTC. Residues: CASSQMKGGDEQFF. J is TRBJ2-1 and V is TRBV7-3, with D perhaps TRBD2 (7 bases). The V and J ends lost 5 bases and 8 bases respectively, with 16 bases between them. The CDR3 length is 14 residues. Germline V lookup: CDR1 SGHTA, CDR2 FQGTGA.

The rearrangement links TRBV30 to TRBJ1-6, with unresolved D. The V and J ends lost 1 base and 0 bases respectively, with 7 bases between them. There are 15 residues in the CDR3. Germline V gene sequence: CDR1 GTSNPN, CDR2 SVGIG (reference sequence). CDR3 DNA sequence: TGTGCCTGGAGTGGCAGGTTCTCCTATAATTCACCCCTCCACTTT. Translation: CAWSGRFSYNSPLHF.

The chain couples TRBV6-5 to TRBJ1-5; no firm D call. The ends were cut back, 0 bases at V and 1 base at J, with 1 base in the middle. Germline V gene data show CDR1 as MNHEY and CDR2 as SVGAGI. The CDR3 covers 13 residues. CDR3 sequence (DNA): TGTGCCAGCAGTTACTCGAGCAATCAGCCCCAGCATTTT. It specifies CASSYSSNQPQHF.

CDR3 in amino acids: CASRGTANWEQYF. The CDR3 region has the DNA TGTGCCAGCAGAGGGACAGCAAATTGGGAGCAGTACTTC. V is TRBV6-1 and J is TRBJ2-7, with 7 bases matching TRBD1. Germline assignment: CDR1 MNHNS and CDR2 SASEGT. This CDR3 is built from 13 residues. With 6 bases clipped from V and 7 bases from J, the junction kept 9 bases outside the gene matches.

The J gene is TRBJ1-2, the V gene TRBV2, with a tentative D call TRBD1 (6 bases). V lost 6 bases and J 10 bases, leaving 18 bases between the germline ends. Germline values: CDR1 SNHLY, CDR2 FYNNEI. The CDR3 is made up of 13 amino acids. The CDR3 region has the DNA TGTGCCAGCAGGCAGTCGGGGGGCCTAGACTACACCTTC. Translating it yields CASRQSGGLDYTF.

This chain connects TRBV19 to TRBJ1-2; 7 nucleotides match TRBD1. Trimming at V came to 7 bases and at J to 4 bases, leaving 9 bases not matched to a gene. CDR3 length: 14 amino acids. Germline CDR1 reads LNHDA; CDR2 reads SQIVND (reference sequence). The CDR3 region is CASNRGGGAYGYTF. CDR3 bases: TGTGCCAGTAACAGGGGCGGCGGGGCCTATGGCTACACCTTC.

This clone was picked up one time. The chain is built from TRBV4-1 and TRBJ1-5, with 7 bases matching TRBD1. The CDR3 consists of 15 residues. With V trimmed by 0 bases and J by 6 bases, 5 bases remained unmatched. Germline CDR1 and CDR2: MGHRA and YSYEKL. In nucleotides, the CDR3 is TGCGCCAGCAGCCAAGAGGGCAGGGGGATTCAGCCCCAGCATTTT. Its protein is CASSQEGRGIQPQHF.

A few counts support this clone. The V gene is TRBV5-1, the J gene TRBJ2-1, with 8 bases aligning to TRBD1. The CDR3 extends over 15 amino acids. Looked up from germline, CDR1 is SGHRS and CDR2 is YFSETQ. V lost 0 bases, J lost 8 bases, and 7 bases stayed unmatched. CDR3 region: CASSLGRTGPDEQFF. In nucleotides, the CDR3 is TGCGCCAGCAGCTTGGGCCGGACAGGGCCCGATGAGCAGTTCTTC.

This clone was recorded a few times. The chain carries TRBV6-6 and TRBJ2-7; D is ambiguous. This CDR3 has 13 amino acids. Germline CDR1 reads MNHNY; CDR2 reads SVGAGI (reference sequence). Trimming cost V 0 bases and J 4 bases, with 7 bases left between them. CDR3 DNA: TGTGCCAGCAGTTACTCGAACCAGTACGAGCAGTACTTC. This codes for CASSYSNQYEQYF.

DNA for the CDR3: TGTGCCAGTAGTATCGAAACAGCTGGGGCCAACGTCCTGACTTTC. This translates into CASSIETAGANVLTF. The rearrangement links TRBV19 to TRBJ2-6; D is unclear. Deletions cut 3 bases from V and 2 bases from J, with 8 bases between. Germline V gene lookup returns CDR1 LNHDA and CDR2 SQIVND (reference sequence). The CDR3 is 15 residues long.

This clone turned up a few times. The V call is TRBV29-1, the J call TRBJ2-7; 7 bases fit TRBD1. The J segment lost 1 base and the V segment lost 4 bases, leaving 4 bases of the junction unmatched. Germline assignment: CDR1 SQVTM and CDR2 ANQGSEA. The CDR3 covers 13 residues. The CDR3 DNA follows: TGCAGCGTTGGGGACAGCCTATCCTACGAGCAGTACTTC. Translating it yields CSVGDSLSYEQYF.

V is TRBV10-1 and J is TRBJ1-1, with no clear D. Germline V gene sequence: CDR1 WNHNN, CDR2 SYGVQD (reference sequence). This CDR3 spans 14 amino acids. V lost 0 bases to trimming and J lost 3 bases, with 8 bases between them. The CDR3 loop reads CASSESYGDTEAFF. DNA of the CDR3: TGCGCCAGCAGTGAGTCTTATGGGGACACTGAAGCTTTCTTT.

As concerns this clone: A far larger clone is just one base off, so this is likely a read error. The identical CDR3 is also encoded by other nucleotide sequences in the sample. V is TRBV11-2 and J is TRBJ2-4; D is ambiguous. The CDR3 runs to 12 residues. The V and J ends lost 0 bases and 4 bases respectively, with 1 base between them. Germline V gene lookup returns CDR1 SGHAT and CDR2 FQNNGV. DNA of the CDR3: TGTGCCAGCAGCTTAGATAAAAACATTCAGTACTTC. Translated: CASSLDKNIQYF.

The V gene is TRBV21-1, the J gene TRBJ2-1; the table's D call, TRBD2, was not checked against the DNA. TRBV21-1 is a pseudogene segment. The CDR3 consists of 16 residues. CDR3 DNA: TGTGCCAGCAGCCTCCACCCTAGCGGGATAAACAATGAGCAGTTCTTC. It encodes CASSLHPSGINNEQFF.

J is TRBJ1-2 and V is TRBV7-9, with D tentatively TRBD1 (5 bases). The V gene's germline CDR1 is SEHNR and CDR2 FQNEAQ (reference sequence). The CDR3 is made up of 13 amino acids. V was pared by 5 bases and J by 4 bases, with 11 bases between. CDR3 nucleotides: TGTGCCAGCAGCCTACAGGACTTCTATGGCTACACCTTC. It encodes CASSLQDFYGYTF.

On this clone: The junction departs from the called germline gene at one end, perhaps through a read error. CDR3 residues: CASRTGLLWIF. The CDR3 coding sequence is TGTGCCAGCAGGACGGGGCTTCTGTGGATCTTT. This sequence joins TRBV6-5 and TRBJ1-1; TRBD1 is a possible D gene (5 bases). This CDR3 has 11 amino acids. From germline, CDR1 is MNHEY and CDR2 SVGAGI.

The rearrangement joins TRBV11-2 to TRBJ1-2; possible D gene TRBD1, 6 bases. This CDR3 comprises 16 residues. Germline lookup yields CDR1 SGHAT and CDR2 FQNNGV. Trimming cost V 1 base and J 4 bases, with 16 bases left between them. This CDR3 is CASSLGEDSKFYGYTF. For the CDR3, the DNA is TGTGCCAGCAGCTTAGGTGAGGACAGCAAGTTCTATGGCTACACCTTC.

The rearrangement links TRBV6-1 to TRBJ1-6, with D uncertain. The CDR3 length is 13 residues. Germline values: CDR1 MNHNS, CDR2 SASEGT. Trimming stripped 8 bases from V and 2 bases from J, with 7 bases between. The CDR3: CASGNTYNSPLHF. As DNA, the CDR3 is TGTGCCAGCGGGAACACCTATAATTCACCCCTCCACTTT.

J is TRBJ2-7 and V is TRBV30; D perhaps matches TRBD2 (6 bases). Germline-derived CDR1 and CDR2 are GTSNPN and SVGIG (reference sequence). The V and J ends lost 0 bases and 6 bases respectively, with 15 bases between them. There are 14 residues in the CDR3. The CDR3, as DNA: TGTGCCTGGAGTGTGGGACTGAGGTCCAGCGAGCAGTACTTC. Amino acids: CAWSVGLRSSEQYF. The full variable domain, its missing parts supplied by reference TRBV30 and TRBJ2-7, is SQTIHQWPATLVQPVGSPLSLECTVEGTSNPNLYWYRQAAGRGLQLLFYSVGIGQISSEVPQNLSASRPQDRQFILSSKKLLLSDSGFYLCAWSVGLRSSEQYFGPGTRLTVT.

The chain carries TRBV19 and TRBJ1-4; D is undetermined. The CDR3 runs 15 residues. V lost 8 bases, J lost 13 bases, and 26 bases lay in between. The germline V gene encodes CDR1 LNHDA and CDR2 SQIVND (reference sequence). CDR3 amino acids: CASDTGRAGRVGLFF. The CDR3 nucleotides are TGTGCCAGTGACACCGGCCGGGCAGGCCGGGTTGGACTGTTTTTT.

The V gene is TRBV4-1, the J gene TRBJ1-3; no clear D gene. The CDR3 contains 18 residues. Trimming cost V 1 base and J 0 bases, with 16 bases left between them. Germline V CDR1 and CDR2: MGHRA, YSYEKL. CDR3 in amino acids: CASSQGISGVGSGNTIYF. CDR3 nucleotides: TGCGCCAGCAGCCAAGGTATCAGTGGAGTCGGCTCTGGAAACACCATATATTTT.

V is TRBV5-5 and J is TRBJ2-3; 9 positions agree with TRBD2. Trimming removed 2 bases from V and 4 bases from J; junction bases left unmatched: 5. From germline, CDR1 is SGHKS and CDR2 YYEKEE (reference sequence). There are 15 residues in the CDR3. The CDR3, as DNA: TGTGCCAGCAGCTTCTTTAGCGGGAGTGCAGATACGCAGTATTTT. Its translation is CASSFFSGSADTQYF. Supplemented by reference TRBV5-5 and TRBJ2-3, the full variable domain reads DAGVTQSPTHLIKTRGQQVTLRCSPISGHKSVSWYQQVLGQGPQFIFQYYEKEERGRGNFPDRFSARQFPNYSSELNVNALLLGDSALYLCASSFFSGSADTQYFGPGTRLTVL.

V and J are TRBV30 and TRBJ1-5; no definite D call. Trimming took 2 bases from V and 5 from J, leaving 13 bases between them. The V gene's germline CDR1 is GTSNPN and CDR2 SVGIG (reference sequence). The CDR3 contains 14 residues. CDR3 bases: TGTGCCTGGAGTAGGTCTACGGTCGATCAGCCCCAGCATTTT. It specifies CAWSRSTVDQPQHF. The complete variable domain, with remaining parts taken from reference TRBV30 and TRBJ1-5, reads SQTIHQWPATLVQPVGSPLSLECTVEGTSNPNLYWYRQAAGRGLQLLFYSVGIGQISSEVPQNLSASRPQDRQFILSSKKLLLSDSGFYLCAWSRSTVDQPQHFGDGTRLSIL.

The chain employs TRBV7-9 and TRBJ2-5; possibly TRBD2 for D (6 bases). V was clipped by 1 base and J by 5 bases, with 17 bases between them. The germline V gene has CDR1 SEHNR and CDR2 FQNEAQ (reference sequence). The CDR3 has 16 amino acids. CDR3 residues: CASSLEVFSRDETQYF. DNA of the CDR3: TGTGCCAGCAGCTTAGAGGTATTTTCGCGGGACGAGACCCAGTACTTC.

In its sample, this clone was seen a few times. The gene calls are TRBV6-5 and TRBJ2-1; TRBD2 matches 9 bases. Germline CDR1 MNHEY, CDR2 SVGAGI. This CDR3 is built from 16 residues. Trimming removed 0 bases from V and 6 bases from J; junction bases left unmatched: 6. CDR3 nucleotides: TGTGCCAGCAGTTACTCGGGCGGGGGGGCCTCCAATGAGCAGTTCTTC. It yields the protein CASSYSGGGASNEQFF.

The rearrangement uses TRBV7-2 and TRBJ2-7, with D perhaps TRBD1 (5 bases). The CDR3 totals 14 residues. Trimming left V 0 bases short and J 9 bases short, with 15 bases between. The germline V gene encodes CDR1 SGHTA and CDR2 FQGNSA. The CDR3, as DNA: TGTGCCAGCAGCTTAGCCTCGACAGCCCTAGGGCAGTACTTC. Its protein product is CASSLASTALGQYF.